The subject of this entry is one TCR beta chain. Its antigen is undetermined. The data were obtained in a study of T cell repertoires in cytomegalovirus infection. Overall study: Both CMV infection and a matching HLA type were indicated by public TCR beta signatures.

Study findings and constraints: Totalled public TCR beta family frequency picked out people who carried CMV plus the relevant HLA. HLA-C-restricted CMV clonotypes gave the most frequent clonotype in two of eight donors.

Each CDR3 protein gets one entry after TCRdb re-called the reads with MiXCR. Counted here are some 68,000 distinct CDR3 sequences, around 21% occurring once; the ten biggest clones make up roughly three quarters. Germline loops: CDR1 SEHNR, CDR2 FQNEAQ (reference sequence). Trimming removed 1 base from V and 7 bases from J, with 11 bases in between. CDR3 length: 14 amino acids. Sequenced material: PBMCs, sequenced either directly or after in vitro stimulation (not recorded which). The V gene is TRBV7-9, the J gene TRBJ2-1, with a tentative D call TRBD1 (6 bases). This clonotype was obtained from a human donor in good health (CMV status not recorded). Some clones in this sample may be carry-over from other donors' samples. The CDR3: CASSLVAGANEQFF. CDR3 DNA: TGTGCCAGCAGCTTAGTAGCAGGGGCGAATGAGCAGTTCTTC.